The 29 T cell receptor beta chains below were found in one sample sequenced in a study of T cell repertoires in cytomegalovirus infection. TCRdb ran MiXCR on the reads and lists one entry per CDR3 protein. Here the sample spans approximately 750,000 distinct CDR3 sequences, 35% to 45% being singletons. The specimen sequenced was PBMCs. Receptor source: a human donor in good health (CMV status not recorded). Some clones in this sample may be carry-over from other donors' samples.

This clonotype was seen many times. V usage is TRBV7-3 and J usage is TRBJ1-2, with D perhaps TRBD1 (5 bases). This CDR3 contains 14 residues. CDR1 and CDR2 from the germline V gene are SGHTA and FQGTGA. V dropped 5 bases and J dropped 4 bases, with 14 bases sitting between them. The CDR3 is CASSPQQTVYGYTF. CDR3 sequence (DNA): TGTGCCAGCAGCCCCCAACAGACAGTCTATGGCTACACCTTC.

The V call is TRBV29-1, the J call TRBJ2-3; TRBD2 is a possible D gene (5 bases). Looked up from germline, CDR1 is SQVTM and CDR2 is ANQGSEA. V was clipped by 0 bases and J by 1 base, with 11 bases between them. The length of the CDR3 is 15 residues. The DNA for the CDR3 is TGCAGCGTTGAAGATTGGGGTAGCGGCACAGATACGCAGTATTTT. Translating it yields CSVEDWGSGTDTQYF.

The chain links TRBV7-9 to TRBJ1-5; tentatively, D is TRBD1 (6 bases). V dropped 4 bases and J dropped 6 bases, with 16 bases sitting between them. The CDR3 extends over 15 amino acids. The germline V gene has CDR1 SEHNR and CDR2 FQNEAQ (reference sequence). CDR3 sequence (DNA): TGTGCCAGCAGCTCCGAGAGCACAGGGTTTCAGCCCCAGCATTTT. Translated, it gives CASSSESTGFQPQHF.

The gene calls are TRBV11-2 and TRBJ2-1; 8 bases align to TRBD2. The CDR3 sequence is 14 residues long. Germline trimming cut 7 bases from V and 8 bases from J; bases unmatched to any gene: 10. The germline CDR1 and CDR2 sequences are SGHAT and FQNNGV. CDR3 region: CASNPSGGTDEQFF. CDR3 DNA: TGTGCCAGCAATCCCAGCGGGGGTACCGATGAGCAGTTCTTC.

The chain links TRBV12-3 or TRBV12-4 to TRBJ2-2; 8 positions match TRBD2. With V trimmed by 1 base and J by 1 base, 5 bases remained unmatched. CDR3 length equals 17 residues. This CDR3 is CASSLGASGGNTGELFF. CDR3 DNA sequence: TGTGCCAGCAGTTTAGGCGCCAGCGGGGGGAACACCGGGGAGCTGTTTTTT.

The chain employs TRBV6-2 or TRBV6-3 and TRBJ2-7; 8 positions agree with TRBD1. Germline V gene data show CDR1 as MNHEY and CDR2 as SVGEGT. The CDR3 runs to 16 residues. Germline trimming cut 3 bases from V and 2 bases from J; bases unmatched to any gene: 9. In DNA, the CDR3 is TGTGCCAGCAGTTATGTCACCGGGACAGGAACCTACGAGCAGTACTTC. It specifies CASSYVTGTGTYEQYF.

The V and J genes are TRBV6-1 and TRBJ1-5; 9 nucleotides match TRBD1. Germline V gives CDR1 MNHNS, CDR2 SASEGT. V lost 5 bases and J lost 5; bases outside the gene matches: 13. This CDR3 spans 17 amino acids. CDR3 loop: CASSWEATGGLDQPQHF. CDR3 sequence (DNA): TGTGCCAGCAGTTGGGAGGCCACAGGGGGCCTTGATCAGCCCCAGCATTTT.

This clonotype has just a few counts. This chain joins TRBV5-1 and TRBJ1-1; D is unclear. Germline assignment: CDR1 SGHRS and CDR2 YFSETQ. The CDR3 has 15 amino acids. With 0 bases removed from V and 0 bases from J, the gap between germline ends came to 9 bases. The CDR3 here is CASSLEAVLNTEAFF. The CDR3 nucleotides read TGCGCCAGCAGCTTGGAGGCAGTCCTGAACACTGAAGCTTTCTTT.

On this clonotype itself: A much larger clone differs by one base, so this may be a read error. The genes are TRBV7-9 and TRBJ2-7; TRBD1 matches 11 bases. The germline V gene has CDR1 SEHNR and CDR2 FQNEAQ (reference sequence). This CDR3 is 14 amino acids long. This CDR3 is CASSPGTGGGEKYF. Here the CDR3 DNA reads TGTGCCAGCAGCCCTGGGACAGGGGGGGGCGAGAAGTACTTC.

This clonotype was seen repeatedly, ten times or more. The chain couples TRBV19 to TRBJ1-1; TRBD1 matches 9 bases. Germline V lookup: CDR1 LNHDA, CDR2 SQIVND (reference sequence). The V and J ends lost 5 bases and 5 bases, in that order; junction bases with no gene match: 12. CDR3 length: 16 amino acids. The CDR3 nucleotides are TGTGCCAGTAGTCCCCGGAACAGGGGGCGTTGGACTGAAGCTTTCTTT. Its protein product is CASSPRNRGRWTEAFF. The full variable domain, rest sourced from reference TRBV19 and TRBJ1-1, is DGGITQSPKYLFRKEGQNVTLSCEQNLNHDAMYWYRQDPGQGLRLIYYSQIVNDFQKGDIAEGYSVSREKKESFPLTVTSAQKNPTAFYLCASSPRNRGRWTEAFFGQGTRLTVV.

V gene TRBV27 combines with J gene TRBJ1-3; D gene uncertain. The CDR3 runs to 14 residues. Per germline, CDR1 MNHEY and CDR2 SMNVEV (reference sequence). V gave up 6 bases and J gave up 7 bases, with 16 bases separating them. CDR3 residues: CASSDGSPGNTIYF. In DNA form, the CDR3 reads TGTGCCAGCAGCGATGGGTCGCCGGGGAACACCATATATTTT.

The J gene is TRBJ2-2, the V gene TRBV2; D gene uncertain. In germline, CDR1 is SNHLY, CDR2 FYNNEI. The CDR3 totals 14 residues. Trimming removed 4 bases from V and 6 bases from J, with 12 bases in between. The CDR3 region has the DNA TGTGCCAGCAGTGGGGCCCGTAGTCCCGGGGAGCTGTTTTTT. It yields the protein CASSGARSPGELFF.

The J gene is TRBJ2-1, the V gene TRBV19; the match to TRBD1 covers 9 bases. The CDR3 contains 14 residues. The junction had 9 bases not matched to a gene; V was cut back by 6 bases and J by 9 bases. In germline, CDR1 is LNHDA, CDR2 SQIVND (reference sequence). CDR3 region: CASSRRDRVAEQFF. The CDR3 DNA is TGTGCCAGTAGCCGAAGGGACAGGGTGGCTGAGCAGTTCTTC.

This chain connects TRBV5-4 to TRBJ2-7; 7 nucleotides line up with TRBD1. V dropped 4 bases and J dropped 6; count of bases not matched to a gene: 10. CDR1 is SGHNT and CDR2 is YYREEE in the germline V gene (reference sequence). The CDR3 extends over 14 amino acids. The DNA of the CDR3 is TGTGCCAGCAGCCTGGGGGACAGCGCCCTCGAGCAGTACTTC. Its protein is CASSLGDSALEQYF. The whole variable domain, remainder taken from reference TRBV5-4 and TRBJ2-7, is ETGVTQSPTHLIKTRGQQVTLRCSSQSGHNTVSWYQQALGQGPQFIFQYYREEENGRGNFPPRFSGLQFPNYSSELNVNALELDDSALYLCASSLGDSALEQYFGPGTRLTVT.

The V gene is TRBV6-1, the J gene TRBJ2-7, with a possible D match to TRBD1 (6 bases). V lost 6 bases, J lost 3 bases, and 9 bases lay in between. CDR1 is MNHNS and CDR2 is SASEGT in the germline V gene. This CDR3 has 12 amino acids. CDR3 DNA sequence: TGTGCCAGCAGGAACAGGGACTACGAGCAGTACTTC. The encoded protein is CASRNRDYEQYF.

The CDR3 region has the DNA TGTGCCAGCAGTACCGGACTAGCAGCCCGAGAGACCCAGTACTTC. Encoded protein: CASSTGLAARETQYF. The chain recombines TRBV7-8 with TRBJ2-5; 8 bases are a match to TRBD2. This CDR3 is 15 amino acids long. Trimming cost V 6 bases and J 4 bases; bases outside gene matches: 10. Germline CDR1 is SGHVS and CDR2 is FQNEAQ. Complete variable domain (other parts from reference TRBV7-8 and TRBJ2-5): GAGVSQSPRYKVAKRGQDVALRCDPISGHVSLFWYQQALGQGPEFLTYFQNEAQLDKSGLPSDRFFAERPEGSVSTLKIQRTQQEDSAVYLCASSTGLAARETQYFGPGTRLLVL.

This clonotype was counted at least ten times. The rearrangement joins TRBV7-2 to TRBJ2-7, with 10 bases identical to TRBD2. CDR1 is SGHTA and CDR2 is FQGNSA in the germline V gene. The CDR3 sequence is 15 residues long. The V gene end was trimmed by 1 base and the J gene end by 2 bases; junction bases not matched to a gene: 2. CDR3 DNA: TGTGCCAGCAGCTTAGGAGCGGGAGGGGCCTACGAGCAGTACTTC. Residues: CASSLGAGGAYEQYF.

CDR3 bases: TGCAGTGCTAGGGTTAACTATGGCTACACCTTC. Amino acid sequence: CSARVNYGYTF. This rearrangement joins TRBV20-1 to TRBJ1-2; unclear D gene. V was shortened by 3 bases and J by 1 base, with 3 bases between the two germline ends. The CDR3 has 11 amino acids. CDR1 and CDR2 from the germline V gene are DFQATT and SNEGSKA (reference sequence).

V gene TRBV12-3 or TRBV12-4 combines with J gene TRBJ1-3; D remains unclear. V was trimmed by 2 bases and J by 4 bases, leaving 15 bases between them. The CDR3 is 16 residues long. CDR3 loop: CASSLRLPTRGNTIYF. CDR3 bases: TGTGCCAGCAGTTTAAGGCTCCCCACGAGGGGAAACACCATATATTTT.

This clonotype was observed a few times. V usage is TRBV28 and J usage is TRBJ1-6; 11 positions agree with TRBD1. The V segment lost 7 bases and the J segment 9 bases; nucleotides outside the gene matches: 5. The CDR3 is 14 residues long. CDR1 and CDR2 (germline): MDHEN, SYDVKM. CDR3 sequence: CASNIGQGASPLHF. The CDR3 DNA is TGTGCCAGCAACATCGGACAGGGGGCTTCACCCCTCCACTTT.

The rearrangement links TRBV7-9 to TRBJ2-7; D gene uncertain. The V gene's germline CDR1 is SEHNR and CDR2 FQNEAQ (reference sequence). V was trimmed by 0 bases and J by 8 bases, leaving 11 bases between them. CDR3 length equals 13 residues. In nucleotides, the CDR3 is TGTGCCAGCAGCTTAGCCGAAACAAGCAAGCAGTACTTC. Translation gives CASSLAETSKQYF.

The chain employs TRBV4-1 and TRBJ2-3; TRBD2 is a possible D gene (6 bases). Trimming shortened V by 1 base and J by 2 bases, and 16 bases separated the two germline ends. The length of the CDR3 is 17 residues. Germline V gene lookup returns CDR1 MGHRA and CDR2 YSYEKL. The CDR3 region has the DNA TGCGCCAGCAGCCAAGGACCGAGGAGGAGGGCCACAGATACGCAGTATTTT. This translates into CASSQGPRRRATDTQYF.

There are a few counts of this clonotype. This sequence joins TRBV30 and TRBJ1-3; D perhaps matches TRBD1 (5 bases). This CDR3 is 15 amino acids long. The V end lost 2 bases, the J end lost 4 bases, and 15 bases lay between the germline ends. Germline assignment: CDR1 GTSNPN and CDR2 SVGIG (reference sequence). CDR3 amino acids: CAWSHLGTGGNTIYF. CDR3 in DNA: TGTGCCTGGAGTCATCTTGGGACGGGAGGAAACACCATATATTTT. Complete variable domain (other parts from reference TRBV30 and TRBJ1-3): SQTIHQWPATLVQPVGSPLSLECTVEGTSNPNLYWYRQAAGRGLQLLFYSVGIGQISSEVPQNLSASRPQDRQFILSSKKLLLSDSGFYLCAWSHLGTGGNTIYFGEGSWLTVV.

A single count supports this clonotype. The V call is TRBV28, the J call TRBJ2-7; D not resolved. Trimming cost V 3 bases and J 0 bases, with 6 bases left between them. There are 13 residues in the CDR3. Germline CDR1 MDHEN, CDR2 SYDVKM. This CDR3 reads CASSFPLSYEQYF. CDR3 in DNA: TGTGCCAGCAGTTTCCCCCTCTCCTACGAGCAGTACTTC. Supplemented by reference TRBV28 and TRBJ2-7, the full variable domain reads DVKVTQSSRYLVKRTGEKVFLECVQDMDHENMFWYRQDPGLGLRLIYFSYDVKMKEKGDIPEGYSVSREKKERFSLILESASTNQTSMYLCASSFPLSYEQYFGPGTRLTVT.

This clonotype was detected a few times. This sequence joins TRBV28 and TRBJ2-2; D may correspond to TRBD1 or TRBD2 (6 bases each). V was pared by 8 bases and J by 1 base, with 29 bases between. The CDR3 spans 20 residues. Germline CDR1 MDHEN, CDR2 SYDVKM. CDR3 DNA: TGTGCCAGCGGCCCGGGGGCGCGCTCCTCAGGGACTCGGAACACCGGGGAGCTGTTTTTT. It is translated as CASGPGARSSGTRNTGELFF.

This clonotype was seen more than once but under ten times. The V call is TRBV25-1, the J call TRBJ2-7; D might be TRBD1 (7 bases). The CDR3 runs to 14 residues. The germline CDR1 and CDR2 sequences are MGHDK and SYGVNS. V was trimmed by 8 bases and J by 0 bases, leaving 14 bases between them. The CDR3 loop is CASVRGVGSYEQYF. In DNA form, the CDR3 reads TGTGCCAGCGTCAGGGGGGTTGGCTCCTACGAGCAGTACTTC.

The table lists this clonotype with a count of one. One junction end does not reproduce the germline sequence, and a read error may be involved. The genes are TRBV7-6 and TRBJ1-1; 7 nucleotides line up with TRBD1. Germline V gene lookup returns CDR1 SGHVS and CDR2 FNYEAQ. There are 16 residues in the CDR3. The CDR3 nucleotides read TGTGCCAGCAGCTTAGCTATACAGGGGCCGGGCATTGAAGCTTTATTT. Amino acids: CASSLAIQGPGIEALF.

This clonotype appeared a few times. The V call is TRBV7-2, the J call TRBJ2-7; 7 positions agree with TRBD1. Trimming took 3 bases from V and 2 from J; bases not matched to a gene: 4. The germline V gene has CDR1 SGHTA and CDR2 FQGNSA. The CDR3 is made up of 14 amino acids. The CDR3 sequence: CASSFLGQPYEQYF. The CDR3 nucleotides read TGTGCCAGCAGCTTTCTGGGACAGCCCTACGAGCAGTACTTC.

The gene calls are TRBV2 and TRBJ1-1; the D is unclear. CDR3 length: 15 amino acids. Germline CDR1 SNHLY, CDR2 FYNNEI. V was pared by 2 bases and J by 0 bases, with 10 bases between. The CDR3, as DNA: TGTGCCAGCAGTGAACAAGGGCAGCTGAACACTGAAGCTTTCTTT. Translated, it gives CASSEQGQLNTEAFF.